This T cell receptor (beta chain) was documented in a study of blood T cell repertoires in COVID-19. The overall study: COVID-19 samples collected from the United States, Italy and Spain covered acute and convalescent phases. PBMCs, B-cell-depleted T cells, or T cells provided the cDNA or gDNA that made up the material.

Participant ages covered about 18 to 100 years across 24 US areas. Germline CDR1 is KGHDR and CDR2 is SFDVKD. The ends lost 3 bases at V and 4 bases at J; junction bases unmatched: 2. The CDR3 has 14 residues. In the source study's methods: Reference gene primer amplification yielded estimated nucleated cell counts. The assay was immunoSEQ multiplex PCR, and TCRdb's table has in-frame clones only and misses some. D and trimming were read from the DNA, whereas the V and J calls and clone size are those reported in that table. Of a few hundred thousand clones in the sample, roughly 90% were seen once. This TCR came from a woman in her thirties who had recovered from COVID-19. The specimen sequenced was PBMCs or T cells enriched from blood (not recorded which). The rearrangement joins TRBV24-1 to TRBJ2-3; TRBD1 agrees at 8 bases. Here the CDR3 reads CATSDPTGADTQYF. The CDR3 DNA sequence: TGTGCCACCAGTGATCCGACAGGGGCAGATACGCAGTATTTT.